The source of this T cell receptor beta chain is a study of shared clonotypes between healthy human individuals. Looking at the study overall: Aged between 18 and 49, the donors were a couple of women and three men. Donors had three CD4 naive, three CD4 memory, two CD8 naive and one CD8 memory plate apiece.

When replicate PCRs were run on sorted subsets, they used 200 to 250 ng DNA, roughly 30,000 T cell genomes. Libraries were prepared by immunoSEQ multiplex PCR; TCRdb keeps only in-frame clonotypes and omits some of them. The repertoire includes 180,000 or so clones, about 93% of them detected once, and more than 0.065% sits in the top ten. V lost 6 bases to trimming and J lost 6 bases; unmatched junction nucleotides: 15. This CDR3 region has 16 residues. The germline gives CDR1 MDHEN, CDR2 SYDVKM. Each donor was a Caucasian adult residing in Nashville, Tennessee. The origin of this receptor is a woman between 25 and 40 years old in good health. This chain links TRBV28 with TRBJ2-7, with 9 bases identical to TRBD2. The specimen was naive CD4+ T cells sorted from blood. Sample subset: CD45RA+ positively selected. CDR3 sequence reads: CASSPLWGSGSPEQYF. The CDR3 DNA follows: TGTGCCAGCAGCCCTTTATGGGGTAGCGGGAGCCCCGAGCAGTACTTC.